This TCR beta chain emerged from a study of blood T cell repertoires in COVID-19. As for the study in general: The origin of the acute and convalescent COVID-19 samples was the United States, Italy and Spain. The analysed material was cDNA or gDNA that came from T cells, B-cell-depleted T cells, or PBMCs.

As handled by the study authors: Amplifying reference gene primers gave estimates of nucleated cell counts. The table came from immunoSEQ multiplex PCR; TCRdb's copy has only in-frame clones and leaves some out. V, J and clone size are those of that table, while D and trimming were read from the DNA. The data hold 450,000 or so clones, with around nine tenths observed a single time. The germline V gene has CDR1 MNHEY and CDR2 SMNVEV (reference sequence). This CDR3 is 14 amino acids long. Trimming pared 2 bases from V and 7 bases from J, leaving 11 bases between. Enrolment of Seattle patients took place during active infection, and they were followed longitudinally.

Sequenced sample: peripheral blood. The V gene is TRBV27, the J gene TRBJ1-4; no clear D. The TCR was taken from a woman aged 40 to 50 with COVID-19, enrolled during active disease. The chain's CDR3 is CASSLAGWSEKLFF. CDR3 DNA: TGTGCCAGCAGTTTAGCGGGGTGGAGTGAAAAACTGTTTTTT.